These 11 T cell receptor beta chains were all obtained from the same sample, sequenced in a study of blood T cell repertoires in COVID-19 (dated by TCRdb to 2018 to 2021). Library preparation employed the immunoSEQ multiplex PCR assay. The table comes from immuneACCESS by way of TCRdb, which keeps in-frame sequences with V and J called. Part of the clones is missing from these tables; in studies checked, under half for an unresolved V gene and the rest for unknown reasons. This sample comprises 31,000 or so clones, roughly 87% of them detected only once. The top ten hold approximately 30% of the sample. Sequencing was done on a sample of peripheral blood. The source is an elderly man with acute or convalescent COVID-19.

The chain couples TRBV13 to TRBJ2-3, with TRBD1 matching 10 bases. The V segment lost 4 bases and the J segment 1 base; nucleotides outside the gene matches: 8. CDR3 length: 17 amino acids. The germline CDR1 and CDR2 sequences are PRHDT and FYEKMQ (reference sequence). The CDR3 nucleotides read TGTGCCAGCAGCTCTTACATCGGGACAGGGGGCACAGATACGCAGTATTTT. Translated: CASSSYIGTGGTDTQYF.

This chain joins TRBV5-1 and TRBJ2-7; 8 nucleotides match TRBD1. Trimming removed 4 bases from V and 5 bases from J; junction bases left unmatched: 2. CDR1 is SGHRS and CDR2 is YFSETQ in the germline V gene. The CDR3 is made up of 12 amino acids. This CDR3 is CASSRTGNEQYF. DNA for the CDR3: TGCGCCAGCAGCCGGACAGGGAACGAGCAGTACTTC.

CDR3 sequence (DNA): TGTGCCAGCAGCCCGAGACAGGGGGGCGATTCACCCCTCCACTTT. As protein: CASSPRQGGDSPLHF. The chain links TRBV7-2 to TRBJ1-6, with 9 bases aligning to TRBD1. Trimming removed 5 bases from V and 8 bases from J; junction bases left unmatched: 7. CDR1 and CDR2 (germline): SGHTA, FQGNSA. The CDR3 is 15 amino acids.

The chain carries TRBV7-9 and TRBJ2-2; 12 positions match TRBD2. Trimming took 5 bases from V and 0 from J; bases not matched to a gene: 7. Germline CDR1 reads SEHNR; CDR2 reads FQNEAQ (reference sequence). The CDR3 length is 18 residues. The CDR3 DNA reads as TGTGCCAGCAGCCCCGGGACTAGCGGGCTCGCGAACACCGGGGAGCTGTTTTTT. As protein: CASSPGTSGLANTGELFF.

Turning to this clone: At the DNA level, this CDR3 is encoded by other sequences in the same sample as well. V usage is TRBV27 and J usage is TRBJ1-2, with D tentatively TRBD1 (5 bases). Germline V gene sequence: CDR1 MNHEY, CDR2 SMNVEV (reference sequence). The CDR3 totals 14 residues. Trimming shortened V by 1 base and J by 8 bases, and 14 bases separated the two germline ends. CDR3 loop: CASSLWGGLGGYTF. In DNA form, the CDR3 reads TGTGCCAGCAGTTTATGGGGGGGTCTCGGGGGCTACACCTTC.

The chain joins TRBV5-6 to TRBJ1-1; D is ambiguous. V lost 4 bases to trimming and J lost 3 bases, with 16 bases between them. CDR1 and CDR2 (germline): SGHDT, YYEEEE. This CDR3 comprises 15 residues. The CDR3 loop is CASSQGPLRDTEAFF. In DNA, the CDR3 is TGTGCCAGCAGCCAAGGACCGTTGCGGGACACTGAAGCTTTCTTT.

The genes are TRBV5-1 and TRBJ2-2, with unresolved D. CDR1 is SGHRS and CDR2 is YFSETQ in the germline V gene. This CDR3 comprises 16 residues. Trimming cost V 0 bases and J 1 base, with 10 bases left between them. The CDR3 DNA reads TGCGCCAGCAGCTTGGCCGAAAACATGAACACCGGGGAGCTGTTTTTT. It translates to CASSLAENMNTGELFF. Together with reference TRBV5-1 and TRBJ2-2, the CDR3 gives the full variable domain: KAGVTQTPRYLIKTRGQQVTLSCSPISGHRSVSWYQQTPGQGLQFLFEYFSETQRNKGNFPGRFSGRQFSNSRSEMNVSTLELGDSALYLCASSLAENMNTGELFFGEGSRLTVL.

This clone was detected only once. CDR3 amino acids: CASSPGGPEQYF. CDR3 in DNA: TGTGCCAGCAGCCCAGGGGGGCCAGAGCAGTACTTC. The chain links TRBV14 to TRBJ2-7, with D possibly matching TRBD1 (7 bases). This CDR3 contains 12 residues. V gave up 4 bases and J gave up 7 bases, with 11 bases separating them. Germline assignment: CDR1 SGHDN and CDR2 FVKESK.

This CDR3 is CATSDSGTSGRGGELFF. The DNA of the CDR3 is TGTGCCACCAGTGACTCAGGGACTAGCGGCAGAGGCGGGGAGCTGTTTTTT. This chain links TRBV24-1 with TRBJ2-2; TRBD2 matches 11 bases. V lost 4 bases, J lost 7 bases, and 10 bases stayed unmatched. Germline V gene data show CDR1 as KGHDR and CDR2 as SFDVKD. The CDR3 spans 17 residues.

The table lists this clone with a count of one. The V call is TRBV25-1, the J call TRBJ1-1, with 8 bases lining up with TRBD1. The CDR3 extends over 12 amino acids. V trimming: 5 bases; J trimming: 4 bases; junction bases outside the gene matches: 0. Germline assignment: CDR1 MGHDK and CDR2 SYGVNS. CDR3 in DNA: TGTGCCAGCAGTACAGGGGGCACTGAAGCTTTCTTT. Translated, it gives CASSTGGTEAFF.

CDR3 in DNA: TGTGCCACCAGCAGAGAGCCCGGGACTAGTCTGTTCTTC. Amino acids: CATSREPGTSLFF. This chain uses TRBV15 with TRBJ2-1, with TRBD2 matching over 8 bases. Losses at the gene ends were 0 bases for V and 15 bases for J; bases not matched to a gene: 7. Germline V gene sequence: CDR1 LNHNV, CDR2 YYDKDF (reference sequence). CDR3 length: 13 residues.